These 11 T cell receptor beta chains were all obtained from the same sample, sequenced in a study of tumor-infiltrating lymphocytes in primary liver carcinoma (dated by TCRdb to the late 2010s). Without any cell sorting, total RNA and DNA were co-extracted from roughly 20-30 mg of bulk tissue using the AllPrep DNA/RNA mini kit. Sequencing used an Illumina HiSeq 2500. Starting from about 500 ng total RNA, TCRbeta-specific cDNA was produced by reverse transcription with a constant-region primer and ProtoScript II reverse transcriptase. TCRbeta libraries were built with three nested multiplex PCR rounds, a slightly modified ARM-PCR procedure. Each of the first two PCR rounds ran for 10 cycles and used multiplex TRBV1-TRBV30 forward primers together with a Cbeta reverse primer. TCRdb trimmed the raw reads at Q25, called clones with MiXCR and kept productive beta chains. For every CDR3 protein sequence, its rows merge into one entry that carries the most common genes and DNA. The sample table records roughly 23,000 distinct CDR3 sequences; approximately 70% of these occur just once. The ten largest make up around two fifths of the sample.

Sequenced input: liver tumor tissue from sampling region 1. The sample's cell subset or site label, in plain terms: tumor region T1, superior pole. The receptors were gathered from a man in his forties with primary liver carcinoma and hepatitis B virus infection.

This chain uses TRBV7-6 with TRBJ2-5, with 11 nucleotides matching TRBD2. There are 16 residues in the CDR3. Per the germline V gene, CDR1 is SGHVS and CDR2 is FNYEAQ. The V and J ends lost 4 bases and 9 bases, in that order; junction bases with no gene match: 13. CDR3 DNA sequence: TGTGCCAGCAGCTCGCTAGCGGGAGGCTCCCTCAAGGCCCAGTACTTC. Translated, it gives CASSSLAGGSLKAQYF.

This clonotype was recorded at least ten times. The germline gene is not matched at one end of the junction; a read error may be the cause. The chain recombines TRBV11-2 with TRBJ2-3; no clear D. The CDR3 loop spans 12 amino acids. Germline values: CDR1 SGHAT, CDR2 FQNNGV. The CDR3 nucleotides are TGTGCCAGCAGCGAATCCACAGATACACAGTATTTT. Translated, it gives CASSESTDTQYF. Drawing the rest from reference TRBV11-2 and TRBJ2-3, the complete variable domain is EAGVAQSPRYKIIEKRQSVAFWCNPISGHATLYWYQQILGQGPKLLIQFQNNGVVDDSQLPKDRFSAERLKGVDSTLKIQPAKLEDSAVYLCASSESTDTQYFGPGTRLTVL.

The rearrangement joins TRBV6-2 or TRBV6-3 to TRBJ2-7; unclear D gene. The CDR3 totals 14 residues. V lost 6 bases and J 0 bases, leaving 12 bases between the germline ends. Germline lookup yields CDR1 MNHEY and CDR2 SVGEGT. This CDR3 is CASSSPMSSYEQYF. In DNA form, the CDR3 reads TGTGCCAGCAGCTCTCCGATGAGCTCCTACGAGCAGTACTTC.

For this clonotype: This may stem from a read error, because a much larger clone lies one nucleotide away. The chain is built from TRBV29-1 and TRBJ1-5; maybe TRBD1 (6 bases). V lost 4 bases and J 1 base, leaving 8 bases between the germline ends. From germline, CDR1 is SQVTM and CDR2 ANQGSEA. This CDR3 comprises 13 residues. In nucleotides, the CDR3 is TGCAGCGTTGCAGGGGAAAGCAATCAGCCCCAGCATTTT. Protein: CSVAGESNQPQHF.

This clonotype appeared once. V gene TRBV10-3 combines with J gene TRBJ1-5; unclear D gene. CDR3 size: 14 residues. CDR1 and CDR2 (germline): ENHRY, SYGVKD. The ends were cut back, 2 bases at V and 11 bases at J, with 16 bases in the middle. The CDR3, as DNA: TGTGCCATCAGTGAGGATGAGGGCGATCTGACCCAGCATTTT. As protein: CAISEDEGDLTQHF.

As to this clonotype: The junction and the germline gene differ at one end; a read error may be behind it. V and J are TRBV6-5 and TRBJ2-4; maybe TRBD1 (5 bases). Germline assignment: CDR1 MNHEY and CDR2 SVGAGI. The length of the CDR3 is 15 residues. This chain's CDR3 is CASSHSNRTKKIQYF. The CDR3, as DNA: TGTGCCAGCAGTCACTCGAACAGGACCAAAAAGATTCAGTACTTC.

Comments on this clonotype: A read error may account for a junction end that differs from germline. The chain couples TRBV13 to TRBJ2-1, with 7 bases that match TRBD2. Looked up from germline, CDR1 is PRHDT and CDR2 is FYEKMQ (reference sequence). CDR3 length: 15 residues. Written as DNA, the CDR3 is TGTACCAGCAGCTTAGTGGGAGGGCCGTCAAATGAGCAGTTCTTC. Protein product: CTSSLVGGPSNEQFF.

As to this clonotype: Its ends do not fully match the called genes, so a read error is possible. V gene TRBV4-2 combines with J gene TRBJ2-7; the match to TRBD2 covers 16 bases. Germline CDR1 and CDR2: LGHNA and YNFKEQ. This CDR3 comprises 18 residues. This CDR3 reads CASSGKPGLAGGPYGQYF. CDR3 nucleotides: TGTGCCAGTAGTGGAAAACCGGGACTAGCGGGAGGGCCATACGGGCAGTACTTC.

As to this clonotype: Sequence at one end of the junction differs from germline and may be a read error. In DNA form, the CDR3 reads TGCGCCAGCAGCTTTGATGGGGGAAAGGGGTCTGAAGCTTTATTT. This gives the protein CASSFDGGKGSEALF. The rearrangement uses TRBV5-1 and TRBJ1-1; tentatively, D is TRBD1 (5 bases). The germline V gene encodes CDR1 SGHRS and CDR2 YFSETQ. This CDR3 is built from 15 residues. The full variable domain, in which reference TRBV5-1 and TRBJ1-1 provide the parts outside the CDR3, is KAGVTQTPRYLIKTRGQQVTLSCSPISGHRSVSWYQQTPGQGLQFLFEYFSETQRNKGNFPGRFSGRQFSNSRSEMNVSTLELGDSALYLCASSFDGGKGSEALFGQGTRLTVV.

The chain is built from TRBV11-2 and TRBJ2-3; no clear D gene. The CDR3 extends over 12 amino acids. The germline CDR1 and CDR2 sequences are SGHAT and FQNNGV. V was shortened by 9 bases and J by 2 bases, with 9 bases between the two germline ends. The CDR3 sequence: CASSKHTDTQYF. The CDR3 nucleotides are TGTGCCAGTAGCAAACACACAGATACGCAGTATTTT.

The chain carries TRBV11-2 and TRBJ1-4, with unresolved D. The CDR3 extends over 16 amino acids. Germline CDR1 SGHAT, CDR2 FQNNGV. V was clipped by 6 bases and J by 0 bases, with 14 bases between them. Written as DNA, the CDR3 is TGTGCCAGCAGTCCCGGCACTGCTCCAACTAATGAAAAACTGTTTTTT. It translates to CASSPGTAPTNEKLFF.